This T cell receptor (beta chain) was recorded in a study of blood T cell repertoires in COVID-19. Looking at the study overall: Donors in the United States, Italy and Spain gave samples during acute or convalescent COVID-19. PBMCs, B-cell-depleted T cells, or T cells provided the cDNA or gDNA that made up the material.

Original methodology: It was from reference gene primer amplification that nucleated cell counts were estimated. Produced via immunoSEQ multiplex PCR; TCRdb's table is partial and in-frame only. From that table come the V and J calls and clone size; the DNA was used to work out D and trimming. The sample contains tens of thousands of clones, 75% to 90% of which appear only once. Sequencing was carried out using peripheral blood. The sequence was collected from a human donor with acute or convalescent COVID-19. The donor label of this sample is uncertain.

The CDR3 is CASNRASGYNEQFF. The CDR3 coding sequence is TGTGCCAGCAACAGGGCTAGCGGGTACAATGAGCAGTTCTTC. The V gene is TRBV6-5, the J gene TRBJ2-1; 8 nucleotides align to TRBD2. The CDR3 has 14 amino acids. V lost 7 bases, J lost 4 bases, and 6 bases stayed unmatched. Germline V gene sequence: CDR1 MNHEY, CDR2 SVGAGI.